The 20 T cell receptor beta chains below come from one sample, sequenced in a study of cytomegalovirus exposure and HLA in healthy donors. A multiplex PCR was run with 60 Vbeta primers and 13 Jbeta primers. Produced via immunoSEQ multiplex PCR; TCRdb's table is partial and in-frame only. The sample contains around 130,000 clones, roughly 8.6% of which appear only once. Sequences were obtained from PBMCs. The source of these receptors is a woman aged 40 to 50 in good health and CMV-seropositive.

The chain is built from TRBV4-1 and TRBJ2-7; 7 bases align to TRBD1. The length of the CDR3 is 17 residues. V was pared by 0 bases and J by 3 bases, with 11 bases of the junction left unmatched. The germline V gene encodes CDR1 MGHRA and CDR2 YSYEKL. The CDR3 sequence is CASSQDVAGGGYYEQYF. In nucleotides, the CDR3 is TGCGCCAGCAGCCAAGACGTGGCAGGGGGTGGCTACTACGAGCAGTACTTC.

This clone turned up a few times. V usage is TRBV19 and J usage is TRBJ1-5; 11 bases fit TRBD1. Germline assignment: CDR1 LNHDA and CDR2 SQIVND (reference sequence). CDR3 length: 17 amino acids. V shed 3 bases and J 6 bases; nucleotides not matched to a gene: 10. The CDR3 sequence: CASSIQLGDRGSQPQHF. In DNA, the CDR3 is TGTGCCAGTAGTATCCAGTTAGGGGACAGGGGGAGTCAGCCCCAGCATTTT.

This chain uses TRBV7-2 with TRBJ2-7; tentative D call: TRBD2 (5 bases). Germline loops: CDR1 SGHTA, CDR2 FQGNSA. V was shortened by 2 bases and J by 1 base, with 21 bases between the two germline ends. CDR3 length: 18 residues. The CDR3, as DNA: TGTGCCAGCAGCTTAAGAGTCGGAGACCCTAGCACGTCCTACGAGCAGTACTTC. It codes for CASSLRVGDPSTSYEQYF. Full variable domain (remainder filled in from reference TRBV7-2 and TRBJ2-7): GAGVSQSPSNKVTEKGKDVELRCDPISGHTALYWYRQSLGQGLEFLIYFQGNSAPDKSGLPSDRFSAERTGGSVSTLTIQRTQQEDSAVYLCASSLRVGDPSTSYEQYFGPGTRLTVT.

This clone came up a few times. The J gene is TRBJ1-1, the V gene TRBV5-1; 7 positions match TRBD1. The germline V gene encodes CDR1 SGHRS and CDR2 YFSETQ. The V segment lost 0 bases and the J segment 7 bases; nucleotides outside the gene matches: 9. The CDR3 totals 15 residues. Here the CDR3 DNA reads TGCGCCAGCAGCTTGGAGGGGGCAGAGGTCGGTGAAGCTTTCTTT. Amino acid sequence: CASSLEGAEVGEAFF. Full variable domain (rest looked up from reference TRBV5-1 and TRBJ1-1): KAGVTQTPRYLIKTRGQQVTLSCSPISGHRSVSWYQQTPGQGLQFLFEYFSETQRNKGNFPGRFSGRQFSNSRSEMNVSTLELGDSALYLCASSLEGAEVGEAFFGQGTRLTVV.

V and J are TRBV6-5 and TRBJ2-5; TRBD2 is a possible D gene (5 bases). Deletions cut 4 bases from V and 5 bases from J, with 17 bases between. Germline CDR1 is MNHEY and CDR2 is SVGAGI. CDR3 length: 15 residues. CDR3 sequence reads: CASSFIRGLRETQYF. The CDR3 bases are TGTGCCAGCAGTTTCATTCGGGGTCTCCGGGAGACCCAGTACTTC.

J is TRBJ2-5 and V is TRBV28, with 7 bases matching TRBD2. The V gene end was trimmed by 1 base and the J gene end by 5 bases; junction bases not matched to a gene: 7. CDR1 is MDHEN, CDR2 SYDVKM, per germline. The CDR3 contains 15 residues. The CDR3 region is CASSLSAGVIETQYF. In DNA, the CDR3 is TGTGCCAGCAGTTTATCTGCGGGGGTGATTGAGACCCAGTACTTC.

This clone showed up just a few times. This chain uses TRBV7-8 with TRBJ1-1; tentatively, D is TRBD1 (5 bases). The V end was cut by 3 bases, the J end by 1 base, with 6 bases between. The germline gives CDR1 SGHVS, CDR2 FQNEAQ. This CDR3 is built from 13 residues. The chain's CDR3 is CASSFGGNTEAFF. DNA of the CDR3: TGTGCCAGCAGCTTCGGGGGGAACACTGAAGCTTTCTTT. Filled out from reference TRBV7-8 and TRBJ1-1, the complete variable domain reads GAGVSQSPRYKVAKRGQDVALRCDPISGHVSLFWYQQALGQGPEFLTYFQNEAQLDKSGLPSDRFFAERPEGSVSTLKIQRTQQEDSAVYLCASSFGGNTEAFFGQGTRLTVV.

This clone was seen a handful of times. The rearrangement joins TRBV6-4 to TRBJ1-2; 7 nucleotides align to TRBD1. The V and J ends lost 3 bases and 4 bases, in that order; junction bases with no gene match: 2. The CDR3 contains 13 residues. Germline V CDR1 and CDR2: MRHNA, SNTAGT. CDR3 in DNA: TGTGCCAGCAGTGAAGCAGGGGGCTATGGCTACACCTTC. This gives the protein CASSEAGGYGYTF.

In this sample, this clone turned up a few times. This chain uses TRBV7-2 with TRBJ1-2, with 9 bases fitting TRBD1. J lost 8 bases, V lost 1 base, and 8 bases had no gene match. The CDR3 extends over 15 amino acids. The V gene's germline CDR1 is SGHTA and CDR2 FQGNSA. As DNA, the CDR3 is TGTGCCAGCAGCTTAGTGGGACAGGGATTGGGCGGCTACACCTTC. It is translated as CASSLVGQGLGGYTF.

This clone showed up just a few times. This rearrangement joins TRBV5-6 to TRBJ1-2; a weak D match, TRBD1 (6 bases). The CDR3 is 16 amino acids. Trimming shortened V by 4 bases and J by 0 bases, and 16 bases separated the two germline ends. CDR1 and CDR2 (germline): SGHDT, YYEEEE. The CDR3 DNA follows: TGTGCCAGCAGCCCGGGGGGCTGGGTAGCTAACTATGGCTACACCTTC. This translates into CASSPGGWVANYGYTF.

This clone appeared a few times. The chain joins TRBV5-4 to TRBJ2-1; TRBD2 agrees at 13 bases. The CDR3 loop spans 16 amino acids. CDR1 and CDR2 from the germline V gene are SGHNT and YYREEE (reference sequence). The V gene end was trimmed by 1 base and the J gene end by 10 bases; junction bases not matched to a gene: 8. The CDR3 here is CASSLLQTSGGAEQFF. The CDR3, as DNA: TGTGCCAGCAGCTTGCTACAAACTAGCGGGGGGGCCGAGCAGTTCTTC.

This clone was seen only a few times. V usage is TRBV6-4 and J usage is TRBJ2-2, with 11 bases matching TRBD2. Germline V gene lookup returns CDR1 MRHNA and CDR2 SNTAGT. With 4 bases clipped from V and 2 bases from J, the junction kept 3 bases outside the gene matches. This CDR3 is 16 amino acids long. The CDR3 protein is CASSVLAGANTGELFF. CDR3 nucleotide sequence: TGTGCCAGCAGTGTACTAGCGGGGGCTAACACCGGGGAGCTGTTTTTT.

This clone was counted between two and nine times. The rearrangement uses TRBV6-1 and TRBJ1-2, with TRBD1 matching over 7 bases. Trimming at V came to 4 bases and at J to 4 bases, leaving 9 bases not matched to a gene. The germline V gene has CDR1 MNHNS and CDR2 SASEGT. The CDR3 loop spans 15 amino acids. DNA for the CDR3: TGTGCCAGCAGTGTGAGACCTCAGGGGGTCTATGGCTACACCTTC. It is translated as CASSVRPQGVYGYTF.

The chain has TRBV6-5 and TRBJ2-3, with D possibly being TRBD1 (5 bases). CDR1 and CDR2 from the germline V gene are MNHEY and SVGAGI. The CDR3 sequence is 13 residues long. V was clipped by 0 bases and J by 6 bases, with 7 bases between them. The CDR3 coding sequence is TGTGCCAGCAGTTACTCGGGGCCGGATACGCAGTATTTT. It codes for CASSYSGPDTQYF.

This chain joins TRBV7-9 and TRBJ2-1, with 9 bases identical to TRBD2. V shed 5 bases, J shed 5 bases, and the junction held 7 bases outside the gene matches. This CDR3 has 15 amino acids. From germline, CDR1 is SEHNR and CDR2 FQNEAQ (reference sequence). In nucleotides, the CDR3 is TGTGCCAGCAGCCCTCTCGGCGGGGGGGACAATGAGCAGTTCTTC. Translation: CASSPLGGGDNEQFF.

This clone was detected only a few times. Other DNA sequences in the same sample also yield this CDR3. The chain recombines TRBV30 with TRBJ2-3; 8 bases line up with TRBD1. The V and J ends lost 1 base and 4 bases, in that order; junction bases with no gene match: 4. CDR1 is GTSNPN and CDR2 is SVGIG in the germline V gene (reference sequence). The CDR3 is 14 residues long. CDR3 coding DNA: TGTGCCTGGAGTGGAGGACAGGGTCCAGATACGCAGTATTTT. Translated, it gives CAWSGGQGPDTQYF.

This clone has a handful of counts. At one end, the junction sequence differs from germline, possibly due to a read error. This chain connects TRBV15 to TRBJ2-4; tentatively, D is TRBD2 (5 bases). This CDR3 is 13 amino acids long. Per the germline V gene, CDR1 is LNHNV and CDR2 is YYDKDF (reference sequence). CDR3 in amino acids: CATSRDLSEGYHF. The CDR3 DNA is TGTGCCACCAGCAGAGATCTTTCAGAGGGTTACCACTTC.

The chain carries TRBV5-1 and TRBJ1-4; a weak D match, TRBD1 (5 bases). The CDR3 has 13 amino acids. The germline CDR1 and CDR2 sequences are SGHRS and YFSETQ. V lost 3 bases and J 7 bases, leaving 10 bases between the germline ends. CDR3 in amino acids: CASSSGGVEKLFF. In DNA form, the CDR3 reads TGCGCCAGCAGCTCCGGGGGGGTTGAAAAACTGTTTTTT. The full variable domain, with the rest looked up from reference TRBV5-1 and TRBJ1-4, is KAGVTQTPRYLIKTRGQQVTLSCSPISGHRSVSWYQQTPGQGLQFLFEYFSETQRNKGNFPGRFSGRQFSNSRSEMNVSTLELGDSALYLCASSSGGVEKLFFGSGTQLSVL.

Regarding this clone: Other DNA sequences from this sample encode an identical CDR3 as well. This chain links TRBV18 with TRBJ2-1; the match to TRBD2 covers 7 bases. V was clipped by 6 bases and J by 0 bases; unmatched bases: 2. CDR3 length equals 14 residues. CDR1 is KGHSH and CDR2 is LQKENI in the germline V gene. CDR3 sequence (DNA): TGTGCCAGCTCCCCGGGGGGCTCCTACAATGAGCAGTTCTTC. This gives the protein CASSPGGSYNEQFF.

The gene calls are TRBV2 and TRBJ2-1, with TRBD2 as a possible D gene (7 bases). CDR1 and CDR2 (germline): SNHLY, FYNNEI. The CDR3 has 14 residues. Between the trimmed V and J ends, which lost 8 bases and 4 bases, there was a span of 15 bases. The CDR3 bases are TGTGCCAGCCAGAGGGGGGGCGCGTACAATGAGCAGTTCTTC. This encodes CASQRGGAYNEQFF.